This TCR beta chain was recovered during a study of OX40 agonist ivuxolimab in advanced cancers. As for the study in general: Recorded diagnoses for dose-escalation patients were hepatocellular carcinoma, melanoma, renal cell or head and neck cancer. Antecedent anti-PD-1, anti-PD-L1 or anti-CTLA-4 therapy was permissible, with 30% to 50% having received some. The study's findings and limits: The study did not work out the antigen specificity of the expanded peripheral T cells. More expanded clones were seen, on average, in CD8+ T cells than in CD4+.

Note on this clone: Its antigen remains unidentified.

Germline loops: CDR1 SGHNT, CDR2 YENEEA. There are 14 residues in the CDR3. Trimming stripped 3 bases from V and 3 bases from J, with 9 bases between. Generated by immunoSEQ multiplex PCR, the TCRdb table keeps only in-frame clones and is missing some. The sample records just over 50,000 clones, roughly 90% being singletons. This specimen was CD4+ or CD8+ T cells sorted from blood, taken in a trial of the OX40 agonist ivuxolimab. This sequence originates from an adult with an advanced solid tumor such as melanoma, head and neck, liver or kidney cancer. This sequence joins TRBV11-3 and TRBJ2-1; tentatively, D is TRBD2 (6 bases). CDR3 DNA sequence: TGTGCCAGCAGCTTGGAGGGGTTCTACAATGAGCAGTTCTTC. It codes for CASSLEGFYNEQFF.